These T cell receptor beta chains were read from a single sample in a study of blood T cell repertoires in COVID-19. The table came from immunoSEQ multiplex PCR; TCRdb's copy has only in-frame clones and leaves some out. This sample has about 480,000 clones; roughly 85% occur once, and the top ten carry about 2.1%. Specimen: PBMCs or T cells enriched from blood (not recorded which). The origin of the receptors is a woman aged 18-30 years with acute COVID-19. Both conserved end residues are part of each CDR3. D genes are given only for firm matches. Size tells how often a clone was seen (once, few, many) or the class of an expanded clone, and some rows leave it out.

CDR3 length	clone size	V gene	J gene	D gene	CDR3 protein	CDR3 DNA
14	.	TRBV19	TRBJ1-1	.	CASSKQGGDTEAFF	TGTGCCAGTAGTAAACAGGGAGGGGACACTGAAGCTTTCTTT
15	.	TRBV19	TRBJ1-3	TRBD1	CASNRGLITGNTIYF	TGTGCCAGTAACAGGGGGCTAATAACTGGAAACACCATATATTTT
15	.	TRBV2	TRBJ2-5	TRBD1	CASSPWTGGFETQYF	TGTGCCAGCAGTCCATGGACAGGGGGGTTCGAGACCCAGTACTTC
16	.	TRBV18	TRBJ2-7	.	CASSPTLATPPWEQYF	TGTGCCAGCTCACCAACCCTAGCGACGCCACCTTGGGAGCAGTACTTC
15	.	TRBV28	TRBJ1-6	.	CASSRRRTYNSPLHF	TGTGCCAGCAGTCGACGGAGGACCTATAATTCACCCCTCCACTTT
16	few	TRBV4-1	TRBJ1-5	.	CASSQEGGARDQPQHF	TGCGCCAGCAGCCAAGAGGGGGGGGCGAGGGATCAGCCCCAGCATTTT
15	.	TRBV10-3	TRBJ1-6	TRBD1	CAIWAGGSYNSPLHF	TGTGCCATCTGGGCAGGGGGCTCCTATAATTCACCCCTCCACTTT
13	.	TRBV6-5	TRBJ1-4	TRBD1	CASRQGVNEKLFF	TGTGCCAGCCGACAGGGCGTTAATGAAAAACTGTTTTTT
12	.	TRBV6-1	TRBJ1-5	.	CASSDSFQPQHF	TGTGCCAGCAGTGATTCTTTTCAGCCCCAGCATTTT
15	.	TRBV19	TRBJ1-5	TRBD1	CASSLTGGGNQPQHF	TGTGCCAGTAGTTTGACAGGGGGCGGCAATCAGCCCCAGCATTTT
15	few	TRBV9	TRBJ2-7	TRBD2	CASSVGPGLAGEQYF	TGTGCCAGCAGCGTAGGTCCCGGGCTAGCGGGAGAGCAGTACTTC
14	few	TRBV18	TRBJ2-7	.	CASSPGPVPGEQYF	TGTGCCAGCTCACCCGGCCCCGTTCCGGGAGAGCAGTACTTC
13	.	TRBV24-1	TRBJ2-7	.	CATSGVEVVEQYF	TGTGCCACCAGTGGTGTCGAGGTGGTCGAGCAGTACTTC
13	.	TRBV19	TRBJ2-1	.	CASSILAPNEQFF	TGTGCCAGTAGTATTCTAGCCCCAAATGAGCAGTTCTTC
13	.	TRBV9	TRBJ1-2	.	CASSEGANYGYTF	TGTGCCAGCAGCGAGGGAGCTAACTATGGCTACACCTTC
13	few	TRBV5-6	TRBJ1-5	.	CASTRQNNQPQHF	TGTGCCAGCACAAGACAGAACAATCAGCCCCAGCATTTT
15	.	TRBV7-2	TRBJ2-3	.	CASSLLASSTDTQYF	TGTGCCAGCAGCTTGCTAGCGTCTAGCACAGATACGCAGTATTTT
14	.	TRBV25-1	TRBJ2-7	.	CASTPSGISYEQYF	TGTGCCAGCACGCCTTCAGGAATCTCCTACGAGCAGTACTTC
15	.	TRBV7-9	TRBJ2-1	TRBD2	CASSPLAGGYNEQFF	TGTGCCAGCAGTCCTCTAGCGGGAGGCTACAATGAGCAGTTCTTC
12	.	TRBV12-3/TRBV12-4	TRBJ1-2	.	CASSFAGNGYTF	TGTGCCAGCAGTTTTGCGGGGAATGGCTACACCTTC
18	.	TRBV5-1	TRBJ1-6	.	CASSLVVRLLGDNSPLHF	TGCGCCAGCAGCTTGGTTGTGAGGCTCCTCGGCGATAATTCACCCCTCCACTTT
19	.	TRBV7-8	TRBJ2-7	TRBD2	CASSYPVGGSGALIVEQYF	TGTGCCAGCAGCTACCCGGTTGGAGGGAGCGGGGCGTTAATTGTTGAGCAGTACTTC
15	.	TRBV6-5	TRBJ1-6	.	CASRGGASWNSPLHF	TGTGCCAGCAGGGGCGGGGCAAGTTGGAATTCACCCCTCCACTTT
13	few	TRBV9	TRBJ1-2	.	CASSAPGGSGYTF	TGTGCCAGCAGCGCTCCGGGGGGCAGTGGCTACACCTTC
16	.	TRBV9	TRBJ2-1	TRBD2	CASSATLEGGHNEQFF	TGTGCCAGCAGCGCGACCCTTGAGGGAGGGCACAATGAGCAGTTCTTC
14	once	TRBV28	TRBJ1-2	.	CASSPRQINYGYTF	TGTGCCAGCAGTCCTCGACAGATAAACTATGGCTACACCTTC
16	.	TRBV18	TRBJ1-6	TRBD1	CASSPRGGQGNSPLHF	TGTGCCAGCTCACCACGCGGGGGACAGGGGAATTCACCCCTCCACTTT
15	.	TRBV6-4	TRBJ2-7	.	CASSPYPDRLYEQYF	TGTGCCAGCAGCCCATATCCGGACAGACTCTACGAGCAGTACTTC
16	.	TRBV27	TRBJ1-1	.	CASSGGRVGSHTEAFF	TGTGCCAGCAGTGGGGGGAGGGTTGGTAGTCACACTGAAGCTTTCTTT
15	.	TRBV5-5	TRBJ1-2	.	CASSLEPGGLGGYTF	TGTGCCAGCAGCTTGGAACCGGGAGGTTTAGGGGGCTACACCTTC
16	.	TRBV2	TRBJ2-5	TRBD2	CASSEVLAGHQETQYF	TGTGCCAGCAGTGAAGTCCTAGCGGGGCACCAAGAGACCCAGTACTTC
13	.	TRBV28	TRBJ1-5	.	CASSGQFNQPQHF	TGTGCCAGCTCCGGACAGTTCAATCAGCCCCAGCATTTT
14	.	TRBV28	TRBJ1-5	.	CASSFLYSNQPQHF	TGTGCCAGCAGTTTCCTTTATAGCAATCAGCCCCAGCATTTT
14	.	TRBV7-3	TRBJ1-1	.	CASSLNGGPTEAFF	TGTGCCAGCAGCTTAAATGGAGGGCCTACTGAAGCTTTCTTT